What follows are 12 T cell receptor beta chains derived from one specimen sequenced in a study of blood T cells in healthy people across ages. Together with a sample-barcoded 5' primer, a J-beta primer mix was included in a second PCR lasting about 7 to 11 cycles. MiXCR, run by TCRdb on the 5' RACE reads, gives a single entry per CDR3 protein. The sample records 730,000 or so distinct CDR3 sequences, around 41% being singletons. The specimen sequenced was blood. Receptors were obtained from an elderly man in good health.

This clonotype was recorded a few times. The V gene is TRBV29-1, the J gene TRBJ2-1; 11 bases align to TRBD1. This CDR3 contains 19 residues. J gave up 0 bases and V 2 bases, and 12 bases lay outside the gene matches. Germline CDR1 SQVTM, CDR2 ANQGSEA. The CDR3: CSVETPGTGGPSSYNEQFF. As DNA, the CDR3 is TGCAGCGTTGAAACTCCCGGGACAGGGGGTCCGAGCTCCTACAATGAGCAGTTCTTC.

The J gene is TRBJ2-7, the V gene TRBV4-2, with D hard to call. The V gene's germline CDR1 is LGHNA and CDR2 YNFKEQ. This CDR3 is 15 amino acids long. Trimming left V 3 bases short and J 0 bases short, with 12 bases between. DNA of the CDR3: TGTGCCAGCAGCCAGTCCTTGGGGAACTCCTACGAGCAGTACTTC. This translates into CASSQSLGNSYEQYF.

The V gene is TRBV9, the J gene TRBJ2-1; 7 bases align to TRBD2. The J call may be faulty, since TRBJ2-7 better matches the DNA end. The CDR3 has 18 amino acids. Germline assignment: CDR1 SGDLS and CDR2 YYNGEE. The CDR3 nucleotides are TGTGCCAGCAGCATCTCCGGGGGGATTTTTAGCTCCTACAATGAGCAGTACTTC. Translation gives CASSISGGIFSSYNEQYF.

The V call is TRBV7-6, the J call TRBJ2-3, with 12 nucleotides matching TRBD2. Per the germline V gene, CDR1 is SGHVS and CDR2 is FNYEAQ. The CDR3 contains 16 residues. The V and J ends lost 3 bases and 5 bases, in that order; junction bases with no gene match: 6. For the CDR3, the DNA is TGTGCCAGCAGCTTTGCTAGCGGGGGGGCGGGAGATACGCAGTATTTT. It codes for CASSFASGGAGDTQYF. Full variable domain (remainder filled in from reference TRBV7-6 and TRBJ2-3): GAGVSQSPRYKVTKRGQDVALRCDPISGHVSLYWYRQALGQGPEFLTYFNYEAQQDKSGLPNDRFSAERPEGSISTLTIQRTEQRDSAMYRCASSFASGGAGDTQYFGPGTRLTVL.

This chain uses TRBV20-1 with TRBJ2-3, with 10 bases matching TRBD2. The CDR3 totals 14 residues. CDR1 and CDR2 from the germline V gene are DFQATT and SNEGSKA (reference sequence). The J segment lost 6 bases and the V segment lost 5 bases, leaving 8 bases of the junction unmatched. This chain's CDR3 is CSAGSSGRRDTQYF. CDR3 coding DNA: TGCAGTGCTGGATCTAGCGGGAGAAGGGATACGCAGTATTTT.

Regarding this clonotype: A junction boundary mismatches the germline segment, possibly from a read error. V is TRBV25-1 and J is TRBJ2-5; the match to TRBD2 covers 10 bases. The CDR3 consists of 14 residues. The germline V gene has CDR1 MGHDK and CDR2 SYGVNS. CDR3 bases: TGTGCCAGCGGCAAGCGGGGGGGTCAAGAGGCCCAGTACTTC. This codes for CASGKRGGQEAQYF.

This clonotype has more than one count but fewer than ten. The chain links TRBV28 to TRBJ1-5; D not certain. V was pared by 7 bases and J by 4 bases, with 11 bases between. The CDR3 sequence is 13 residues long. CDR1 and CDR2 from the germline V gene are MDHEN and SYDVKM. CDR3 residues: CASNRGGNQPQHF. Written as DNA, the CDR3 is TGTGCCAGCAATCGGGGAGGGAATCAGCCCCAGCATTTT.

There are a few counts of this clonotype. V gene TRBV6-5 combines with J gene TRBJ2-5; the match to TRBD2 covers 12 bases. Trimming took 7 bases from V and 10 from J; bases not matched to a gene: 10. The CDR3 spans 14 residues. Germline assignment: CDR1 MNHEY and CDR2 SVGAGI. The CDR3 bases are TGTGCCAGCAAAGGACTAGCGGGGACCGGGGACCAGTACTTC. Protein: CASKGLAGTGDQYF.

V gene TRBV9 combines with J gene TRBJ1-1; D call uncertain. The CDR3 spans 14 residues. The ends were cut back, 4 bases at V and 7 bases at J, with 17 bases in the middle. Germline loops: CDR1 SGDLS, CDR2 YYNGEE. CDR3 in DNA: TGTGCCAGCAGCCGAGAACCGGACCCCGATGAAGCTTTCTTT. It encodes CASSREPDPDEAFF.

This clonotype has a handful of counts. The genes are TRBV20-1 and TRBJ2-2; D is possibly TRBD1 (7 bases). Germline assignment: CDR1 DFQATT and CDR2 SNEGSKA (reference sequence). V lost 6 bases and J 4 bases, leaving 15 bases between the germline ends. The CDR3 runs 14 residues. CDR3 residues: CSAPQGRSTGELFF. Written as DNA, the CDR3 is TGCAGTGCCCCACAGGGGAGGAGCACCGGGGAGCTGTTTTTT.

The CDR3 region has the DNA TGCGCCAGCAGCTTGGCACTACAGGGTGACGGCAATCGGCATGAGCAGTTCTTC. Its translation is CASSLALQGDGNRHEQFF. The chain employs TRBV5-1 and TRBJ2-1, with D possibly being TRBD1 (6 bases). With 0 bases removed from V and 8 bases from J, the gap between germline ends came to 24 bases. CDR1 and CDR2 from the germline V gene are SGHRS and YFSETQ. CDR3 length equals 18 residues. Filled out from reference TRBV5-1 and TRBJ2-1, the complete variable domain reads KAGVTQTPRYLIKTRGQQVTLSCSPISGHRSVSWYQQTPGQGLQFLFEYFSETQRNKGNFPGRFSGRQFSNSRSEMNVSTLELGDSALYLCASSLALQGDGNRHEQFFGPGTRLTVL.

Remarks on this clonotype: A much larger clone differs from this one at a single base, so this may be a read error. The chain uses TRBV5-5 and TRBJ1-1; 8 nucleotides line up with TRBD1. Germline lookup yields CDR1 SGHKS and CDR2 YYEKEE (reference sequence). V gave up 3 bases and J gave up 5 bases; unmatched junction bases: 15. The CDR3 is made up of 17 amino acids. In DNA form, the CDR3 reads TGTGCCAGCAGCTCGGGATCACAGGGGGGTGCGGGGACTGAAGCTTTCTTT. Translation: CASSSGSQGGAGTEAFF.